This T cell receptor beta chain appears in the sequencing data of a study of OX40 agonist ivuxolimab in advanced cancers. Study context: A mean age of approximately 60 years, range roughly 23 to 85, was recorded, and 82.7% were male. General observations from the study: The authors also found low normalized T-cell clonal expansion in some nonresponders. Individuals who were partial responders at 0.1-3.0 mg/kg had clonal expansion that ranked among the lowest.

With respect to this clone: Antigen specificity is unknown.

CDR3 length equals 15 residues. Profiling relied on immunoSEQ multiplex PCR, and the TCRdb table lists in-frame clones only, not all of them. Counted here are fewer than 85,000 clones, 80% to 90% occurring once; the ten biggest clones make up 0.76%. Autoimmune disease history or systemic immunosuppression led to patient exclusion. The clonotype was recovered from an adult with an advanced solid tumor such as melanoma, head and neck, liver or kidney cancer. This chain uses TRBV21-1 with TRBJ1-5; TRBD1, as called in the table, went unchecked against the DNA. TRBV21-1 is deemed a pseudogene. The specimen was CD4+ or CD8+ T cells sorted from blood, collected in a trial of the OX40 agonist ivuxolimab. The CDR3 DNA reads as TGTGCCAGCAGGGGTCGGGACAGGGGGCATCAGCCCCAGCATTTT. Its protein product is CASRGRDRGHQPQHF.